This TCR beta chain originates from a study of CD8 T cells in ankylosing spondylitis. Study-level findings and limits: Apparently characteristic of ankylosing spondylitis blood was a TCR beta motif (eight highly homologous variants).

In TCRdb, the 5' RACE reads were re-called with MiXCR into one record per CDR3 protein. Of approximately 350,000 distinct CDR3 sequences in the sample, over 12% were seen once. This clonotype has at least ten counts. Its antigen is undetermined. V shed 3 bases and J shed 2 bases, with 4 bases lying between them. This CDR3 spans 12 amino acids. The sequencing sample was made of blood, either unsorted or a sorted T cell fraction (not recorded which). The chain recombines TRBV12-3 or TRBV12-4 with TRBJ1-1; no clear D. This TCR was sampled from a male donor with ankylosing spondylitis or in good health (not recorded which). The CDR3 loop is CASSFGNTEAFF. The CDR3 bases are TGTGCCAGCAGTTTTGGCAACACTGAAGCTTTCTTT.